The subject of this entry is one T cell receptor beta chain. Its antigen is still unknown. The CDR3 spans 14 residues. CDR1 MDHEN and CDR2 SYDVKM come from the germline V gene. Trimming shortened V by 1 base and J by 1 base, and 6 bases separated the two germline ends. This table comes from immunoSEQ multiplex PCR, and its TCRdb copy is limited to in-frame clones, with some not included. Of around 1.9 million clones listed, 93% are singletons. The data are from a study of shared clonotypes between healthy human individuals. Overall study results and limits: Sorted-subset samples were not fully sequenced, rarefaction indicated.

Terminally differentiated effector memory CD45RA+ cells were left out of the naive CD8 fraction, which was CD45RO-negative and positively selected for CCR7. Each of the donors was a healthy adult who was HIV-negative and had not had a recent acute infection or vaccination. Nashville, Tennessee was home to all donors, each a Caucasian adult. The V call is TRBV28, the J call TRBJ2-3; no clear D. Input material: naive CD8+ T cells from PBMCs. The TCR sequence derives from a man younger than 30 in good health. Some clones in this sample may be carry-over from other donors' samples. The CDR3 DNA sequence: TGTGCCAGCAGTTTATACCCCGGCACAGATACGCAGTATTTT. Its protein is CASSLYPGTDTQYF.